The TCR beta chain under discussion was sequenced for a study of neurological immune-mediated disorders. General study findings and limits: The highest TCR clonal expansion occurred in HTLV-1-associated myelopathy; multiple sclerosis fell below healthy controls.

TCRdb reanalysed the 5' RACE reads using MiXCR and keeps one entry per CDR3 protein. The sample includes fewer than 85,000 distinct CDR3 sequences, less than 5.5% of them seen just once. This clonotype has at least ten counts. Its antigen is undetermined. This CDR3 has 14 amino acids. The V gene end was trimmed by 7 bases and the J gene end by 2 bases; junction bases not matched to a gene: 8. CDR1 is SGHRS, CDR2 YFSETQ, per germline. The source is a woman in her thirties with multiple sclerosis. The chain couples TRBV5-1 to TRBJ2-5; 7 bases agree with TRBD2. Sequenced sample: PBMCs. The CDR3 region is CASGGGRGQETQYF. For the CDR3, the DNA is TGCGCCAGCGGCGGGGGTCGGGGACAAGAGACCCAGTACTTC.